The 30 T cell receptor beta chains in this list originate from one sample, sequenced in a study of cytomegalovirus exposure and HLA in healthy donors. A multiplex PCR was run with 60 Vbeta primers and 13 Jbeta primers. Produced via immunoSEQ multiplex PCR; TCRdb's table is partial and in-frame only. The data show 130,000 to 150,000 clones, with 80% to 90% seen just once and about 4.3% held by the top ten. The sequenced sample consisted of PBMCs. These receptors were taken from a woman aged 40 to 49 in good health and CMV-seropositive.

This chain connects TRBV7-6 to TRBJ2-7; 7 nucleotides match TRBD2. The germline V gene has CDR1 SGHVS and CDR2 FNYEAQ. The CDR3 is 16 residues long. The V segment lost 0 bases and the J segment 2 bases; nucleotides outside the gene matches: 7. In DNA, the CDR3 is TGTGCCAGCAGCTTAGCGCATATGGGGGGGGCCTACGAGCAGTACTTC. It specifies CASSLAHMGGAYEQYF.

This chain joins TRBV28 and TRBJ1-1; D is uncertain. There are 13 residues in the CDR3. CDR1 is MDHEN and CDR2 is SYDVKM in the germline V gene. The V and J ends lost 6 bases and 2 bases respectively, with 10 bases between them. CDR3 coding DNA: TGTGCCAGCAGCCCTCCACTTAACACTGAAGCTTTCTTT. Protein product: CASSPPLNTEAFF.

This clone came up a few times. V usage is TRBV5-1 and J usage is TRBJ2-1; TRBD2 might be the D (7 bases). Between the trimmed V and J ends, which lost 7 bases and 7 bases, there was a span of 18 bases. The germline V gene has CDR1 SGHRS and CDR2 YFSETQ. The CDR3 contains 14 residues. The CDR3 loop is CASERGGTRNEQFF. DNA of the CDR3: TGCGCCAGCGAGAGGGGGGGGACCCGGAATGAGCAGTTCTTC.

The chain couples TRBV19 to TRBJ2-5; 8 bases map to TRBD1. V gave up 5 bases and J gave up 5 bases; unmatched junction bases: 10. Germline V gene sequence: CDR1 LNHDA, CDR2 SQIVND (reference sequence). This CDR3 region has 15 residues. The CDR3 DNA is TGTGCCAGTAGTGAGTTGGACAGGGATGACGAGACCCAGTACTTC. As protein: CASSELDRDDETQYF.

The rearrangement links TRBV19 to TRBJ1-2; D possibly corresponds to TRBD1 (6 bases). The CDR3 consists of 13 residues. CDR1 LNHDA and CDR2 SQIVND come from the germline V gene (reference sequence). V gave up 6 bases and J gave up 5 bases, with 13 bases separating them. The CDR3 bases are TGTGCCAGTAGGACCGACAGGTTATATGGCTACACCTTC. It codes for CASRTDRLYGYTF.

The rearrangement links TRBV6-1 to TRBJ2-3, with TRBD1 matching over 8 bases. CDR1 and CDR2 (germline): MNHNS, SASEGT. J was trimmed by 5 bases and V by 3 bases; bases with no gene match: 4. The CDR3 spans 14 residues. CDR3 amino acids: CASSDRGLGDTQYF. DNA of the CDR3: TGTGCCAGCAGTGACAGGGGGCTCGGAGATACGCAGTATTTT.

V usage is TRBV7-9 and J usage is TRBJ1-1; no reliable D call. Looked up from germline, CDR1 is SEHNR and CDR2 is FQNEAQ (reference sequence). This CDR3 is 13 amino acids long. Trimming took off 2 bases at V and 1 base at J, with 5 bases between the two ends. The chain's CDR3 is CASSLSGNTEAFF. The CDR3, as DNA: TGTGCCAGCAGCTTATCAGGGAACACTGAAGCTTTCTTT.

The J gene is TRBJ1-2, the V gene TRBV6-1; 8 bases are shared with TRBD1. Germline CDR1 reads MNHNS; CDR2 reads SASEGT. Trimming took 6 bases from V and 7 from J; bases not matched to a gene: 10. The CDR3 covers 14 residues. The CDR3 sequence is CASSDRTGRGGYTF. CDR3 nucleotides: TGTGCCAGCAGCGATAGGACAGGGCGAGGTGGCTACACCTTC.

Of note for this clone: An end of the junction does not agree with germline; a read error may underlie this. The rearrangement links TRBV9 to TRBJ1-1, with D possibly being TRBD1 (5 bases). The CDR3 consists of 14 residues. Germline CDR1 is SGDLS and CDR2 is YYNGEE. The CDR3 spells CAGSVLTGNTEAFF. The CDR3 nucleotides are TGTGCCGGCAGCGTGCTTACAGGAAACACTGAAGCTTTCTTT.

This rearrangement joins TRBV28 to TRBJ2-1, with 15 positions matching TRBD2. Looked up from germline, CDR1 is MDHEN and CDR2 is SYDVKM. Germline trimming cut 1 base from V and 7 bases from J; bases unmatched to any gene: 11. This CDR3 contains 19 residues. The DNA for the CDR3 is TGTGCCAGCAGTTTATTAGGACTAGCGGGAGGGGCGATGGGAAATGAGCAGTTCTTC. This sequence encodes CASSLLGLAGGAMGNEQFF.

The V gene is TRBV7-6, the J gene TRBJ2-1, with unresolved D. Germline lookup yields CDR1 SGHVS and CDR2 FNYEAQ. CDR3 length equals 12 residues. V was trimmed by 2 bases and J by 5 bases, leaving 4 bases between them. The CDR3 sequence is CASSLLNNEQFF. DNA of the CDR3: TGTGCCAGCAGCTTATTAAACAATGAGCAGTTCTTC.

The chain's CDR3 is CASREGRETQYF. For the CDR3, the DNA is TGTGCCAGCAGGGAGGGAAGAGAGACCCAGTACTTC. The V and J genes are TRBV6-6 and TRBJ2-5; a weak D match, TRBD2 (6 bases). CDR1 MNHNY and CDR2 SVGAGI come from the germline V gene (reference sequence). Trimming stripped 6 bases from V and 4 bases from J, with 9 bases between. This CDR3 has 12 residues.

The chain combines TRBV6-1 with TRBJ2-7, with D possibly being TRBD2 (5 bases). The V end lost 4 bases, the J end lost 0 bases, and 16 bases lay between the germline ends. CDR3 length equals 16 residues. Per germline, CDR1 MNHNS and CDR2 SASEGT. CDR3 DNA sequence: TGTGCCAGCAGTGGGCCTAGCCCTACCACCTCCTACGAGCAGTACTTC. This gives the protein CASSGPSPTTSYEQYF.

This clone came up a few times. This sequence joins TRBV19 and TRBJ1-1; D is uncertain. This CDR3 comprises 13 residues. From germline, CDR1 is LNHDA and CDR2 SQIVND (reference sequence). V lost 6 bases and J lost 0, with 8 bases in between. As DNA, the CDR3 is TGTGCCAGTAGCACTAGGGTGAACACTGAAGCTTTCTTT. The encoded protein is CASSTRVNTEAFF.

The chain carries TRBV28 and TRBJ1-2, with 8 bases lining up with TRBD1. The V segment lost 5 bases and the J segment 0 bases; nucleotides outside the gene matches: 8. There are 16 residues in the CDR3. CDR1 and CDR2 (germline): MDHEN, SYDVKM. The CDR3 region has the DNA TGTGCCAGCAGTGCACCCACAGGGGGAGCTAACTATGGCTACACCTTC. Translating it yields CASSAPTGGANYGYTF.

This clone was seen more than once but under ten times. CDR3 sequence: CASRGQGAHYGYTF. As DNA, the CDR3 is TGTGCCAGCAGGGGACAGGGGGCTCACTATGGCTACACCTTC. The chain has TRBV2 and TRBJ1-2, with 12 bases matching TRBD1. This CDR3 has 14 amino acids. Losses at the gene ends were 6 bases for V and 3 bases for J; bases not matched to a gene: 2. Germline CDR1 reads SNHLY; CDR2 reads FYNNEI.

The chain is built from TRBV5-1 and TRBJ2-1, with 8 bases that match TRBD2. In germline, CDR1 is SGHRS, CDR2 YFSETQ. This CDR3 has 15 residues. The V and J ends lost 4 bases and 3 bases, in that order; junction bases with no gene match: 6. CDR3: CASSTALADYNEQFF. In DNA, the CDR3 is TGCGCCAGCAGCACTGCACTAGCGGACTACAATGAGCAGTTCTTC.

The chain links TRBV7-2 to TRBJ1-6; D unclear. V was shortened by 9 bases and J by 0 bases, with 6 bases between the two germline ends. CDR1 is SGHTA, CDR2 FQGNSA, per germline. This CDR3 spans 13 amino acids. The CDR3 coding sequence is TGTGCCAGTTTAGACTCCTATAATTCACCCCTCCACTTT. Protein: CASLDSYNSPLHF. Full variable domain (missing parts from reference TRBV7-2 and TRBJ1-6): GAGVSQSPSNKVTEKGKDVELRCDPISGHTALYWYRQSLGQGLEFLIYFQGNSAPDKSGLPSDRFSAERTGGSVSTLTIQRTQQEDSAVYLCASLDSYNSPLHFGNGTRLTVT.

This chain uses TRBV19 with TRBJ1-5; D is possibly TRBD1 (6 bases). V dropped 5 bases and J dropped 4 bases, with 9 bases sitting between them. The CDR3 has 13 residues. The germline gives CDR1 LNHDA, CDR2 SQIVND (reference sequence). This chain's CDR3 is CASSVDRNQPQHF. The DNA for the CDR3 is TGTGCCAGTAGTGTGGACAGAAATCAGCCCCAGCATTTT.

This clone was detected once. The rearrangement uses TRBV5-1 and TRBJ1-5; TRBD1 might be the D (6 bases). The CDR3 consists of 13 residues. CDR1 and CDR2 from the germline V gene are SGHRS and YFSETQ. Trimming shortened V by 2 bases and J by 7 bases, and 10 bases separated the two germline ends. The CDR3 nucleotides are TGCGCCAGCAGCTTCGCAGGGGACCAGCCCCAGCATTTT. Translated, it gives CASSFAGDQPQHF. Looking up the rest from reference TRBV5-1 and TRBJ1-5 gives the full variable domain: KAGVTQTPRYLIKTRGQQVTLSCSPISGHRSVSWYQQTPGQGLQFLFEYFSETQRNKGNFPGRFSGRQFSNSRSEMNVSTLELGDSALYLCASSFAGDQPQHFGDGTRLSIL.

This chain joins TRBV6-4 and TRBJ2-1; D is possibly TRBD2 (6 bases). Germline V gene lookup returns CDR1 MRHNA and CDR2 SNTAGT. The CDR3 is 14 residues long. V shed 4 bases and J shed 6 bases, with 13 bases lying between them. The CDR3 spells CASSAGEEGNEQFF. CDR3 bases: TGTGCCAGCAGTGCCGGGGAGGAGGGCAATGAGCAGTTCTTC.

The rearrangement uses TRBV4-1 and TRBJ2-1, with 7 bases lining up with TRBD1. V trimming: 3 bases; J trimming: 8 bases; junction bases outside the gene matches: 10. The CDR3 length is 15 residues. Germline CDR1 and CDR2: MGHRA and YSYEKL. CDR3 bases: TGCGCCAGCAGCCAGCAACAGGGGCCCCGGGATGAGCAGTTCTTC. It translates to CASSQQQGPRDEQFF.

CDR3 bases: TGTGCCAGCAGCTTAAACCCCGATGGACAGGGGGCCTATGGCTACACCTTC. Its translation is CASSLNPDGQGAYGYTF. The gene calls are TRBV11-2 and TRBJ1-2, with 11 bases that match TRBD1. This CDR3 contains 17 residues. CDR1 SGHAT and CDR2 FQNNGV come from the germline V gene. V lost 2 bases to trimming and J lost 4 bases; unmatched junction nucleotides: 9.

This chain connects TRBV25-1 to TRBJ2-6; 7 nucleotides match TRBD1. The CDR3 has 15 amino acids. Germline V gene data show CDR1 as MGHDK and CDR2 as SYGVNS. Unmatched junction bases numbered 1, after V lost 3 bases and J lost 2 bases. Here the CDR3 DNA reads TGTGCCAGCAGTGACACAGGGGCTGGGGCCAACGTCCTGACTTTC. Translation gives CASSDTGAGANVLTF. Using reference TRBV25-1 and TRBJ2-6 for the parts outside the CDR3, the full variable domain is EADIYQTPRYLVIGTGKKITLECSQTMGHDKMYWYQQDPGMELHLIHYSYGVNSTEKGDLSSESTVSRIRTEHFPLTLESARPSHTSQYLCASSDTGAGANVLTFGAGSRLTVL.

The chain has TRBV27 and TRBJ2-2; the D gene is possibly TRBD2 (7 bases). The CDR3 runs to 15 residues. V lost 4 bases and J 3 bases, leaving 12 bases between the germline ends. Germline-derived CDR1 and CDR2 are MNHEY and SMNVEV (reference sequence). CDR3 DNA sequence: TGTGCCAGCAGTTCCCTAGGGGGGGACACCGGGGAGCTGTTTTTT. It is translated as CASSSLGGDTGELFF.

The chain links TRBV9 to TRBJ1-1; possible D gene TRBD1, 6 bases. The V end lost 0 bases, the J end lost 1 base, and 7 bases lay between the germline ends. The CDR3 covers 14 residues. Germline loops: CDR1 SGDLS, CDR2 YYNGEE. CDR3 sequence reads: CASSVEDRNTEAFF. In nucleotides, the CDR3 is TGTGCCAGCAGCGTAGAGGACAGGAACACTGAAGCTTTCTTT.

The rearrangement joins TRBV6-5 to TRBJ2-3, with 7 nucleotides matching TRBD2. Trimming cost V 6 bases and J 6 bases; bases outside gene matches: 12. This CDR3 spans 15 amino acids. Germline lookup yields CDR1 MNHEY and CDR2 SVGAGI. The CDR3 is CASSPSWGGRDTQYF. The CDR3 DNA follows: TGTGCCAGCAGCCCTAGTTGGGGGGGGAGGGATACGCAGTATTTT.

The chain employs TRBV29-1 and TRBJ1-2; maybe TRBD1 (5 bases). Germline V gene lookup returns CDR1 SQVTM and CDR2 ANQGSEA. The V gene lost 8 bases and the J gene lost 7 bases, with 20 bases spanning the gap. The CDR3 spans 13 residues. CDR3 coding DNA: TGCAGCACCCTGGCGGGGCAGGGACTTGGCTACACCTTC. Protein sequence: CSTLAGQGLGYTF.

Only one count was recorded for this clone. This chain joins TRBV9 and TRBJ2-3, with 8 bases that match TRBD2. In germline, CDR1 is SGDLS, CDR2 YYNGEE. The junction had 3 bases not matched to a gene; V was cut back by 0 bases and J by 0 bases. CDR3 length equals 16 residues. This chain's CDR3 is CASSVVGGGSTDTQYF. CDR3 nucleotide sequence: TGTGCCAGCAGCGTAGTGGGCGGGGGGAGCACAGATACGCAGTATTTT.

This chain joins TRBV29-1 and TRBJ1-5, with D possibly TRBD1 on 6 matching bases. There are 13 residues in the CDR3. Germline V gene lookup returns CDR1 SQVTM and CDR2 ANQGSEA. The V end lost 5 bases, the J end lost 6 bases, and 14 bases lay between the germline ends. This CDR3 reads CSVRTGTLQPQHF. The CDR3 nucleotides read TGCAGCGTTCGAACCGGGACACTTCAGCCCCAGCATTTT.